This T cell receptor (beta chain) was profiled in a study of graft-versus-host responses after intestinal transplantation. Study-wide context: In this cohort, recipients had multivisceral, liver-intestinal, or isolated intestinal transplants. Recipients across the board were started on anti-thymocyte globulin induction, then kept on tacrolimus and steroids for around three years. Whole-study results and caveats: GvH clones surfaced in recipient marrow, some emerging earlier in ileum or blood. Early HvG declines after transplant were associated with peak circulating GvH clone levels.

Notes on this clone: Its target is not known.

Generated by immunoSEQ multiplex PCR, the TCRdb table keeps only in-frame clones and is missing some. The sample holds about 90,000 clones; 80% to 95% are singletons and the top ten take over 0.3%. Germline values: CDR1 SNHLY, CDR2 FYNNEI. This CDR3 is 15 amino acids long. V was pared by 6 bases and J by 4 bases, with 6 bases of the junction left unmatched. This sequence was found in a human donor who received an intestinal transplant. V and J are TRBV2 and TRBJ2-2; 9 nucleotides match TRBD2. Here the sequenced sample was unstimulated CD4+ T cells sorted from spleen or lymph node cells, taken before intestinal transplant. The CDR3, as DNA: TGTGCCAGCAGATTAGCGGGAGTAGGCACCGGGGAGCTGTTTTTT. It specifies CASRLAGVGTGELFF.